This T cell receptor (beta chain) derives from a study of blood T cell repertoires in COVID-19. This CDR3 is 14 amino acids long. Germline V gene data show CDR1 as SGHRS and CDR2 as YFSETQ. The V gene lost 3 bases and the J gene lost 4 bases, with 14 bases spanning the gap. Sequenced by immunoSEQ multiplex PCR; TCRdb stores in-frame clones only, minus some. The sample records some 180,000 clones, about four fifths being singletons. The TCR comes from a woman in her forties with COVID-19, enrolled during active disease. Sequencing was done on a sample of peripheral blood. J is TRBJ2-7 and V is TRBV5-1; tentatively, D is TRBD2 (5 bases). The CDR3: CASSWAVSGYEQYF. The CDR3 DNA sequence: TGCGCCAGCAGCTGGGCCGTTTCGGGGTACGAGCAGTACTTC.